These T cell receptor beta chains were read from a single sample in a study of T-cell memory formation after mild COVID-19. TCRdb redid the calling of the 5' RACE reads with MiXCR, one entry per CDR3 protein. There are 100,000 to 150,000 distinct CDR3 sequences in the sample; about 6% occur only once, and roughly 2% lies in the top ten. The material sequenced was PBMCs or a T cell subset sorted from them (not recorded which). The receptor set was obtained from an adult woman who had mild COVID-19 (a few samples of this study predate the infection). Cell type and time point are not known. CDR3s include the opening cysteine and the closing phenylalanine or tryptophan. A D gene is named only where the DNA matches it firmly. Clone size is shown for a subset of rows, as once, few, many or a class of expanded clone.

v_call,clone_size,j_call,d_call,cdr3_nt,cdr3_aa
TRBV7-2,few,TRBJ2-7,NA,TGTGCCAGCAGCTTATTCGGGAGCGATTCCTACGAGCAGTACTTC,CASSLFGSDSYEQYF
TRBV27,many,TRBJ1-1,NA,TGTGCCAGCAGTCTACGATTCTCGGGGAACACTGAAGCTTTCTTT,CASSLRFSGNTEAFF
TRBV9,few,TRBJ2-3,NA,TGTGCCAGCAGCTTAGCCCCGGAGGGAAAGCATACGCAGTATTTT,CASSLAPEGKHTQYF
TRBV7-9,few,TRBJ2-1,TRBD2,TGTGCCAGCAGCTTGACCCTAGCGGGGGGCCCGGGAGTCGATGAGCAGTTCTTC,CASSLTLAGGPGVDEQFF
TRBV7-2,many,TRBJ2-1,TRBD2,TGTGCCAGCAGCTATACGACTAGCGGGGCATCCTACAATGAGCAGTTCTTC,CASSYTTSGASYNEQFF
TRBV12-3/TRBV12-4,few,TRBJ2-1,TRBD1,TGTGCCAGCAGCTCGACAGGGGGCGCGAGAAATGAGCAGTTCTTC,CASSSTGGARNEQFF
TRBV5-1,many,TRBJ1-1,NA,TGCGCCAGCAGCTTGGAACAAGGCGTAGCTTTCTTT,CASSLEQGVAFF
TRBV21-1,few,TRBJ2-2,NA,TGTGCCAGCAGAGGGGGGCAGTCCGGGGAGCTGTTTTTT,CASRGGQSGELFF
TRBV3-1,many,TRBJ1-3,NA,TGTGCCAGCAGCCCTAATGCCGGCCGGGACACTGGAAACACCATATATTTT,CASSPNAGRDTGNTIYF
TRBV7-9,few,TRBJ1-2,TRBD1,TGTGCCAGCGATACAGGGGGCGGCTATGGCTACACCTTC,CASDTGGGYGYTF
TRBV29-1,NA,TRBJ2-1,TRBD2,TGCAGCGTGACCGCGGGGGGCGCGGTTGGGCAGTTCTTC,CSVTAGGAVGQFF
TRBV7-9,NA,TRBJ2-1,TRBD2,TGTGCCAGCAGCTTAGCAGGGACTAGCGGGACCCTCCAGTTCTTC,CASSLAGTSGTLQFF
TRBV7-2,NA,TRBJ2-1,NA,TGTGCCAGCAGCTTCGGCCGGGACAATGAGCAGTTCTTC,CASSFGRDNEQFF
TRBV7-2,NA,TRBJ2-3,TRBD2,TGTGCCAGCAGGGGACTAGCGGTACCCACAGATACGCAGTATTTT,CASRGLAVPTDTQYF
TRBV10-3,NA,TRBJ2-7,NA,TGTGCCATCAGTGATCTGGGGATGGACGACGAGCAGTACTTC,CAISDLGMDDEQYF
TRBV5-1,many,TRBJ2-1,NA,TGCGCCAGCAGCTTGGTTGTGGGGCTCCAAAGCTCCTACAATGAGCAGTTCTTC,CASSLVVGLQSSYNEQFF
TRBV29-1,once,TRBJ2-5,NA,TGCAGCGTTGGTTACCCTAAAGAGACCCAGTACTTC,CSVGYPKETQYF
TRBV12-3/TRBV12-4,many,TRBJ2-5,NA,TGTGCCAGCAGTTTCTGGGGGGGCAAGGAGACCCAGTACTTC,CASSFWGGKETQYF
TRBV20-1,few,TRBJ2-7,NA,TGCAGTGCCAGGGGAGGGTCCGGAGGCGAGCAGTACTTC,CSARGGSGGEQYF
TRBV7-3,NA,TRBJ2-1,NA,TGTGCCAGCAGCCAAAGGGGTGGGCGGGAAGGAGAGCAGTTCTTC,CASSQRGGREGEQFF
TRBV10-3,NA,TRBJ2-3,NA,TGTGCCACGAAAGGGGGCGTTCGGAGGGGTAGCACAGATACGCAGTATTTT,CATKGGVRRGSTDTQYF
TRBV6-5,many,TRBJ2-7,NA,TGTGCCAGCAGTTACTCGCGTGGCCCAGGAGGGGAGCAGTACTTC,CASSYSRGPGGEQYF
TRBV12-3/TRBV12-4,many,TRBJ2-5,NA,TGTGCCAGCAGCCCCGGACCCAGAGAGACCCAGTACTTC,CASSPGPRETQYF
TRBV11-1,many,TRBJ2-5,NA,TGTGCCAGCAGCCCTGGACGGAAAGAGACCCAGTACTTC,CASSPGRKETQYF
TRBV20-1,many,TRBJ1-6,TRBD1,TGCAGTGCCGGAGGGACAGCGAGGGGCTATAATTCACCCCTCCACTTT,CSAGGTARGYNSPLHF
TRBV7-2,NA,TRBJ2-4,NA,TGTGCCAGCAGCCGGCTAGGGGCCAAAAACATTCAGTACTTC,CASSRLGAKNIQYF
TRBV15,once,TRBJ2-3,NA,TGTGCCACCAGCAGAGTACTAACCACAGATACGCAGTATTTT,CATSRVLTTDTQYF
TRBV11-2,few,TRBJ2-5,NA,TGTGCCAGCCGACCCCGCTCTGCGTTAATAGAGACCCAGTACTTC,CASRPRSALIETQYF
TRBV25-1,NA,TRBJ2-7,NA,TGTGCCAGCACTTCCTCGCGGACCTCCTACGAGCAGTACTTC,CASTSSRTSYEQYF